One and the same sample provided the 14 T cell receptor beta chains below, sequenced in a study of breast tumors, draining lymph nodes, adjacent tissues. Using its own MiXCR run on the multiplex PCR reads, TCRdb lists one record per CDR3 protein. The table shows some 140,000 distinct CDR3 sequences, with about 20% occurring only once. Breast cancer patients provided tissue from their axillary draining lymph nodes. The sample was axillary lymph node tissue. The source is a female donor with breast cancer. Some clones in this sample may be carry-over from other donors' samples.

Concerning this clonotype itself: One junction end does not reproduce the germline sequence, and a read error may be involved. J is TRBJ1-4 and V is TRBV15, with D possibly being TRBD1 (6 bases). Germline values: CDR1 LNHNV, CDR2 YYDKDF (reference sequence). The CDR3 covers 16 residues. CDR3 bases: TGTGCCACCAGCAGGACAAAACAGGGAATTAATGAAAAACTGTTTTTC. This translates into CATSRTKQGINEKLFF.

This clonotype has just a few counts. The V call is TRBV28, the J call TRBJ2-3; 11 nucleotides match TRBD2. The germline V gene has CDR1 MDHEN and CDR2 SYDVKM. V lost 8 bases, J lost 4 bases, and 11 bases stayed unmatched. The CDR3 sequence is 16 residues long. DNA for the CDR3: TGTGCCAGCCCCCCCTCACTAGCGGGAGTTGCAGATACGCAGTATTTT. This codes for CASPPSLAGVADTQYF.

This clonotype occurred many times. This chain links TRBV6-5 with TRBJ2-1, with 7 nucleotides matching TRBD2. The CDR3 length is 17 residues. With 3 bases clipped from V and 4 bases from J, the junction kept 12 bases outside the gene matches. The V gene's germline CDR1 is MNHEY and CDR2 SVGAGI. The CDR3 coding sequence is TGTGCCAGCAGTTATAAAAGTCTAGCGGAAAGTTACAATGAGCAGTTCTTC. It specifies CASSYKSLAESYNEQFF.

This clonotype came up many times. The chain couples TRBV5-1 to TRBJ1-2; TRBD1 might be the D (5 bases). Germline-derived CDR1 and CDR2 are SGHRS and YFSETQ. V was clipped by 5 bases and J by 4 bases, with 18 bases between them. The CDR3 spans 15 residues. CDR3 loop: CASRIGQGEVYGYTF. The DNA of the CDR3 is TGCGCCAGCAGGATAGGTCAGGGTGAGGTCTATGGCTACACCTTC. The full variable domain, completed using reference TRBV5-1 and TRBJ1-2, is KAGVTQTPRYLIKTRGQQVTLSCSPISGHRSVSWYQQTPGQGLQFLFEYFSETQRNKGNFPGRFSGRQFSNSRSEMNVSTLELGDSALYLCASRIGQGEVYGYTFGSGTRLTVV.

A few counts support this clonotype. This chain connects TRBV2 to TRBJ1-4; tentative D call: TRBD1 (5 bases). CDR3 length: 14 amino acids. The V and J ends lost 3 bases and 3 bases respectively, with 8 bases between them. The V gene's germline CDR1 is SNHLY and CDR2 FYNNEI. CDR3 residues: CASSDGGPNEKLFF. The CDR3 nucleotides read TGTGCCAGCAGTGACGGGGGTCCTAATGAAAAACTGTTTTTT.

As regards this clonotype: A much larger clone sits a single nucleotide away, making a read error possible. This chain connects TRBV27 to TRBJ2-7, with 9 positions matching TRBD2. Germline CDR1 MNHEY, CDR2 SMNVEV (reference sequence). The CDR3 totals 17 residues. Trimming at V came to 1 base and at J to 3 bases, leaving 10 bases not matched to a gene. DNA for the CDR3: TGTGCCAGCAGTTTATGGGCTAGCGGGACTGGGGTCTACGAGCAGTACTTC. Its protein product is CASSLWASGTGVYEQYF.

This clonotype was seen repeatedly, ten times or more. This chain connects TRBV19 to TRBJ1-3; D may be TRBD1 (6 bases). The CDR3 has 14 amino acids. V lost 3 bases, J lost 8 bases, and 14 bases lay in between. Per the germline V gene, CDR1 is LNHDA and CDR2 is SQIVND (reference sequence). The CDR3 reads CASSIRGARDTIYF. In nucleotides, the CDR3 is TGTGCCAGTAGTATCCGGGGGGCGCGGGACACCATATATTTT.

The table lists this clonotype with many counts. The gene calls are TRBV11-1 and TRBJ2-3, with 8 bases aligning to TRBD1. The J segment lost 5 bases and the V segment lost 5 bases, leaving 6 bases of the junction unmatched. CDR3 length equals 14 residues. Germline values: CDR1 SGHAT, CDR2 FQDESV (reference sequence). In DNA form, the CDR3 reads TGTGCCAGCAGCCCCCAGACAGGGGTAGATACGCAGTATTTT. Translating it yields CASSPQTGVDTQYF.

The chain recombines TRBV2 with TRBJ1-1; possibly TRBD1 for D (5 bases). The CDR3 has 14 amino acids. Germline V gene data show CDR1 as SNHLY and CDR2 as FYNNEI. Trimming shortened V by 7 bases and J by 4 bases, and 16 bases separated the two germline ends. CDR3 amino acids: CASNLGVGSTEAFF. For the CDR3, the DNA is TGTGCCAGCAATCTAGGGGTGGGGAGCACTGAAGCTTTCTTT.

The sample holds a few counts of this clonotype. A single base separates this from a much larger clone, so it may be a read error. The CDR3 DNA is TGTGCCTCTACGGGAAACACCTACGAGCAGTGCTTC. Its protein is CASTGNTYEQCF. This chain links TRBV30 with TRBJ2-7; perhaps TRBD2 as D (5 bases). Germline V gene data show CDR1 as GTSNPN and CDR2 as SVGIG (reference sequence). The CDR3 runs 12 residues.

A remark on this clonotype: This may stem from a read error, because a much larger clone lies one nucleotide away. The chain has TRBV27 and TRBJ1-6; weak D call: TRBD1 (5 bases). This CDR3 contains 13 residues. CDR1 MNHEY and CDR2 SMNVEV come from the germline V gene (reference sequence). Trimming took 1 base from V and 14 from J, leaving 12 bases between them. The CDR3 protein is CASSLLNGGTLHF. The CDR3 DNA reads TGTGCCAGCAGTTTATTAAACGGGGGGACCCTCCACTTT.

This clonotype was counted between two and nine times. The chain is built from TRBV27 and TRBJ2-3, with 7 nucleotides matching TRBD2. J lost 1 base, V lost 3 bases, and 7 bases had no gene match. This CDR3 region has 16 residues. Germline V gene lookup returns CDR1 MNHEY and CDR2 SMNVEV (reference sequence). This CDR3 reads CASSFVGLAGTDTQYF. The CDR3 coding sequence is TGTGCCAGCAGTTTTGTCGGGCTAGCGGGCACAGATACGCAGTATTTT.

This clonotype was observed a handful of times. The gene calls are TRBV15 and TRBJ2-2; 7 nucleotides agree with TRBD1. The CDR3 sequence is 17 residues long. V was pared by 0 bases and J by 3 bases, with 7 bases of the junction left unmatched. Germline loops: CDR1 LNHNV, CDR2 YYDKDF (reference sequence). CDR3 nucleotide sequence: TGTGCCACCAGCAGAGATGTCTACAGGGGTTACACCGGGGAGCTGTTTTTT. Translating it yields CATSRDVYRGYTGELFF. Using reference TRBV15 and TRBJ2-2 for the parts outside the CDR3, the full variable domain is DAMVIQNPRYQVTQFGKPVTLSCSQTLNHNVMYWYQQKSSQAPKLLFHYYDKDFNNEADTPDNFQSRRPNTSFCFLDIRSPGLGDTAMYLCATSRDVYRGYTGELFFGEGSRLTVL.

Concerning this clonotype: A much larger clone lies a single base off, so this may be a read error. The missing conserved phenylalanine or tryptophan at the end of this CDR3 makes a read error likely. The chain carries TRBV27 and TRBJ2-7, with D possibly being TRBD2 (5 bases). CDR1 is MNHEY, CDR2 SMNVEV, per germline (reference sequence). Trimming stripped 3 bases from V and 0 bases from J, with 9 bases between. This CDR3 region has 14 residues. CDR3 amino acids: CASSFSGYSYEQYL. The CDR3 nucleotides read TGTGCCAGCAGTTTCAGCGGTTACTCCTACGAGCAGTACCTC.